This T cell receptor beta chain was sequenced in a study of cytomegalovirus exposure and HLA in healthy donors. The V segment lost 5 bases and the J segment 1 base; nucleotides outside the gene matches: 2. Per germline, CDR1 MNHEY and CDR2 SMNVEV (reference sequence). There are 14 residues in the CDR3. Assay: immunoSEQ multiplex PCR; the TCRdb copy retains only in-frame clones and omits some. The table includes 55,000 to 75,000 clones, about nine tenths detected once. The chain combines TRBV27 with TRBJ2-1; 7 bases are shared with TRBD1. The TCR was taken from a man between 18 and 35 years old in good health and CMV-seronegative. Material: PBMCs. The CDR3, as DNA: TGTGCCAGCAGTGAGACAGGGTCCTACAATGAGCAGTTCTTC. This gives the protein CASSETGSYNEQFF.